Listed below are T cell receptor beta chains from one sample, sequenced in a study of blood T cell repertoires in COVID-19. The method was immunoSEQ multiplex PCR; TCRdb's version includes in-frame clones alone and lacks a portion of them. The sample records some 71,000 clones, roughly 80% being singletons. Sequencing was performed on peripheral blood. All receptors come from a woman aged 65 to 85 with acute or convalescent COVID-19. Both conserved end residues are part of each CDR3. Each record gives: clone size, V gene, D gene, J gene, CDR3 length, CDR3 protein, CDR3 DNA. The D gene is left open where the match is weak. Rows give clone size only sometimes, using once, few, many, or a class for an expanded clone.

clone_size: .
v_call: TRBV5-1
d_call: .
j_call: TRBJ1-1
cdr3_length: 12
cdr3_aa: CASSFTGTEAFF
cdr3_nt: TGCGCCAGCAGCTTCACGGGTACTGAAGCTTTCTTT

clone_size: few
v_call: TRBV29-1
d_call: .
j_call: TRBJ2-2
cdr3_length: 15
cdr3_aa: CSVVKGSMNTGELFF
cdr3_nt: TGCAGCGTTGTAAAGGGGTCGATGAACACCGGGGAGCTGTTTTTT

clone_size: .
v_call: TRBV15
d_call: TRBD2
j_call: TRBJ2-3
cdr3_length: 17
cdr3_aa: CATSRKGLAVTTDTQYF
cdr3_nt: TGTGCCACCAGCAGAAAGGGACTAGCGGTGACTACAGATACGCAGTATTTT

clone_size: few
v_call: TRBV30
d_call: .
j_call: TRBJ2-7
cdr3_length: 14
cdr3_aa: CAWRRGHLDYEQYF
cdr3_nt: TGTGCCTGGAGACGCGGACACCTGGACTACGAGCAGTACTTC

clone_size: .
v_call: TRBV5-6
d_call: TRBD1
j_call: TRBJ1-3
cdr3_length: 14
cdr3_aa: CASRGQGAGNTIYF
cdr3_nt: TGTGCCAGCAGGGGACAGGGGGCTGGAAACACCATATATTTT

clone_size: once
v_call: TRBV9
d_call: TRBD1
j_call: TRBJ1-4
cdr3_length: 14
cdr3_aa: CASSVASVGGKLFF
cdr3_nt: TGTGCCAGCAGCGTAGCATCTGTAGGGGGCAAACTGTTTTTT

clone_size: .
v_call: TRBV12-3/TRBV12-4
d_call: .
j_call: TRBJ2-1
cdr3_length: 11
cdr3_aa: CASSFGPEQFF
cdr3_nt: TGTGCCAGCAGTTTTGGGCCTGAGCAGTTCTTC

clone_size: few
v_call: TRBV2
d_call: .
j_call: TRBJ2-7
cdr3_length: 15
cdr3_aa: CASSEGLQGTYEQYF
cdr3_nt: TGTGCCAGCAGTGAAGGTTTGCAGGGGACCTACGAGCAGTACTTC

clone_size: .
v_call: TRBV3-1/TRBV3-2
d_call: TRBD2
j_call: TRBJ2-3
cdr3_length: 17
cdr3_aa: CASSQDRAGDPTDTQYF
cdr3_nt: TGTGCCAGCAGCCAAGATCGAGCGGGGGACCCCACAGATACGCAGTATTTT

clone_size: .
v_call: TRBV9
d_call: .
j_call: TRBJ2-2
cdr3_length: 17
cdr3_aa: CASSRTISGANTGELFF
cdr3_nt: TGTGCCAGCAGCAGAACGATTAGCGGCGCGAACACCGGGGAGCTGTTTTTT

clone_size: .
v_call: TRBV5-8
d_call: .
j_call: TRBJ2-5
cdr3_length: 14
cdr3_aa: CASSPDYPQETQYF
cdr3_nt: TGTGCCAGCAGCCCGGACTATCCCCAAGAGACCCAGTACTTC

clone_size: .
v_call: TRBV7-6
d_call: TRBD2
j_call: TRBJ2-5
cdr3_length: 16
cdr3_aa: CASSLNLAGGRETQYF
cdr3_nt: TGTGCCAGCAGCTTAAACCTAGCGGGGGGGCGAGAGACCCAGTACTTC

clone_size: .
v_call: TRBV5-4
d_call: TRBD2
j_call: TRBJ2-1
cdr3_length: 16
cdr3_aa: CATIKPTSGGPHEQFF
cdr3_nt: TGTGCCACCATAAAGCCGACTAGCGGGGGTCCTCATGAGCAGTTCTTC

clone_size: .
v_call: TRBV10-3
d_call: .
j_call: TRBJ1-5
cdr3_length: 13
cdr3_aa: CAISPGGDQPQHF
cdr3_nt: TGTGCCATCAGCCCGGGGGGGGATCAGCCCCAGCATTTT

clone_size: .
v_call: TRBV28
d_call: TRBD1
j_call: TRBJ1-3
cdr3_length: 14
cdr3_aa: CASIDRASGNTIYF
cdr3_nt: TGTGCCAGCATAGACAGGGCCTCTGGAAACACCATATATTTT

clone_size: .
v_call: TRBV9
d_call: .
j_call: TRBJ1-1
cdr3_length: 14
cdr3_aa: CASSVDRGDTEAFF
cdr3_nt: TGTGCCAGCAGCGTAGATCGGGGTGACACTGAAGCTTTCTTT

clone_size: few
v_call: TRBV23-1
d_call: TRBD2
j_call: TRBJ2-7
cdr3_length: 12
cdr3_aa: CASSQRGDEQYF
cdr3_nt: TGCGCCAGCAGTCAACGGGGGGACGAGCAGTACTTC

clone_size: .
v_call: TRBV10-1
d_call: TRBD1
j_call: TRBJ2-5
cdr3_length: 15
cdr3_aa: CASSVGRGLSETQYF
cdr3_nt: TGCGCCAGCAGTGTGGGCAGGGGGCTTTCTGAGACCCAGTACTTC

clone_size: .
v_call: TRBV6-5
d_call: TRBD2
j_call: TRBJ2-2
cdr3_length: 15
cdr3_aa: CASSTTIAGGGELFF
cdr3_nt: TGTGCCAGCAGTACGACCATAGCGGGAGGCGGGGAGCTGTTTTTT